This T cell receptor (beta chain) was sequenced in a study of persistence of HIV-infected CD4 T cells. Across the study: CD4+ T cells responding to CMV or HIV-1 Gag were isolated.

Stimulation used 7.5 to 10 ug/mL lysate from CMV-infected fibroblasts. Sorted nonresponding memory CD4+ T cells were CD40L-negative, CD69-negative, CD45RO-high. Concerning this clone: Its antigen is still unknown.

The immunoSEQ assay was version 4, run in survey mode. Measured with immunoSEQ multiplex PCR; TCRdb has only the in-frame clones, and not every one. The sample holds fewer than 30,000 clones; approximately 78% are singletons and the top ten take 4% to 5%. The source is an adult man with HIV who was CMV-seropositive. Here the sequenced sample was CD4+ T cells sorted from PBMCs after approximately 18-hour stimulation, taken from a patient who received antiretroviral therapy.

CDR3 region: CASTSGQGSQETQYF. Written as DNA, the CDR3 is TGTGCCAGCACGTCGGGACAGGGGAGCCAAGAGACCCAGTACTTC. This rearrangement joins TRBV14 to TRBJ2-5, with 10 bases matching TRBD1. J lost 1 base, V lost 7 bases, and 6 bases had no gene match. From germline, CDR1 is SGHDN and CDR2 FVKESK. This CDR3 comprises 15 residues.